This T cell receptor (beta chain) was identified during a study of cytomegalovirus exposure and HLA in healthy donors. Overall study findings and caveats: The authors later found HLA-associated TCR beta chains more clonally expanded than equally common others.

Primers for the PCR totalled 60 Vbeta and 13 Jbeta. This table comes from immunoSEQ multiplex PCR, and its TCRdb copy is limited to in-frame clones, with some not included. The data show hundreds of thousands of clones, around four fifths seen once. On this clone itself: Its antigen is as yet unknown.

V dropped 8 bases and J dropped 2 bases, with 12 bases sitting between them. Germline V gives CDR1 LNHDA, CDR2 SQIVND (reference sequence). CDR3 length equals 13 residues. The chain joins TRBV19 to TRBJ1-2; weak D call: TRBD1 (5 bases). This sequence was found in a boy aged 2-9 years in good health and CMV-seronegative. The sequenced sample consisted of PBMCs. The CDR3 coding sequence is TGTGCCAGTTCCATGACAGCCAACTATGGCTACACCTTC. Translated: CASSMTANYGYTF.